The present entry profiles one TCR beta chain with its context. Its antigen is not identified. This sample was taken from a study of cytomegalovirus exposure and HLA in healthy donors. Whole-study context: Earlier, 117 million unique TCR beta sequences were recovered from about 170 million T cells by an analysis. Around 81% of roughly 400 genotyped donors fell in the Caucasian-associated ancestry cluster.

A multiplex PCR was run with 60 Vbeta primers and 13 Jbeta primers. Clones were read by immunoSEQ multiplex PCR, and TCRdb kept only the in-frame ones, dropping some. The sample carries some 150,000 clones, roughly 89% recorded once. Everyone who donated was a healthy bone marrow donor. Study outcomes and limitations: In vitro data verified a few CMV-associated chains as specific for CMV antigens.

The CDR3 sequence is 14 residues long. V dropped 2 bases and J dropped 6 bases, with 13 bases sitting between them. Germline V gives CDR1 SGHTA, CDR2 FQGNSA. V gene TRBV7-2 combines with J gene TRBJ1-2; D might be TRBD1 (6 bases). The source is a woman aged 25 to 39 in good health and CMV-seronegative. Sample: PBMCs. Here the CDR3 DNA reads TGTGCCAGCAGCTTAAGGGGGAGAGAGAATGGCTACACCTTC. Its translation: CASSLRGRENGYTF. The full variable domain, completed using reference TRBV7-2 and TRBJ1-2, is GAGVSQSPSNKVTEKGKDVELRCDPISGHTALYWYRQSLGQGLEFLIYFQGNSAPDKSGLPSDRFSAERTGGSVSTLTIQRTQQEDSAVYLCASSLRGRENGYTFGSGTRLTVV.